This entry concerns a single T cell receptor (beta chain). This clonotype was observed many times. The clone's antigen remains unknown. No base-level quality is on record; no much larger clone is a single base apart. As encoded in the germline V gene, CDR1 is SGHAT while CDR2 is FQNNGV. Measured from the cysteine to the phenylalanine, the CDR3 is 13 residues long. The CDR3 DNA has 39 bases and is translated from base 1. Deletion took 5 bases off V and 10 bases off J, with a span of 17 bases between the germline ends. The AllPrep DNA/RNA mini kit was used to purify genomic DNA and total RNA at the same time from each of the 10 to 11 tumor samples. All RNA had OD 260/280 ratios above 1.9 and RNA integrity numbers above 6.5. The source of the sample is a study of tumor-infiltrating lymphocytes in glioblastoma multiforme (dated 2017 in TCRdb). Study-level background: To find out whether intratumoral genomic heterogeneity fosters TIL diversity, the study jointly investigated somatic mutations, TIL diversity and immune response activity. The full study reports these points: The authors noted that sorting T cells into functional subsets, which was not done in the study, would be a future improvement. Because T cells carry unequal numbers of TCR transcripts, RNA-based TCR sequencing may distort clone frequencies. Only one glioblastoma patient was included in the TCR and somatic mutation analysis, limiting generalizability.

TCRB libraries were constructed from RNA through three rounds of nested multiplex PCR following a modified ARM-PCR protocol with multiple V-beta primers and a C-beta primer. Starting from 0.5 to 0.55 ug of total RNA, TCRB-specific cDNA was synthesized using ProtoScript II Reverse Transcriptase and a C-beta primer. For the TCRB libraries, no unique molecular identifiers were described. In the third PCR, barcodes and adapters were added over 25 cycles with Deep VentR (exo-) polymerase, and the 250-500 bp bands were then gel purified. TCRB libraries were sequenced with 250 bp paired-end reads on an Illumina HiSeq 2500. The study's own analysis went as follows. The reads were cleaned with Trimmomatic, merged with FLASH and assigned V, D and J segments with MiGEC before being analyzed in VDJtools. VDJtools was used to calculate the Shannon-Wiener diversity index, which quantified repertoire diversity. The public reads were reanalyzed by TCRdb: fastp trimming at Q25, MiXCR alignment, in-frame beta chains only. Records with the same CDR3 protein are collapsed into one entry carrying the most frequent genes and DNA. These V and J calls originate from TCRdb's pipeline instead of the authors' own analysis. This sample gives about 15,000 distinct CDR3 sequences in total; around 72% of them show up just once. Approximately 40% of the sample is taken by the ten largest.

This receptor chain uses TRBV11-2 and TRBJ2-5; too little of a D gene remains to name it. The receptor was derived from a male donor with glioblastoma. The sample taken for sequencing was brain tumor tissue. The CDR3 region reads CASSRDPSGIQYF. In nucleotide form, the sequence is TGTGCCAGCAGCAGAGACCCATCTGGGATCCAGTACTTC.